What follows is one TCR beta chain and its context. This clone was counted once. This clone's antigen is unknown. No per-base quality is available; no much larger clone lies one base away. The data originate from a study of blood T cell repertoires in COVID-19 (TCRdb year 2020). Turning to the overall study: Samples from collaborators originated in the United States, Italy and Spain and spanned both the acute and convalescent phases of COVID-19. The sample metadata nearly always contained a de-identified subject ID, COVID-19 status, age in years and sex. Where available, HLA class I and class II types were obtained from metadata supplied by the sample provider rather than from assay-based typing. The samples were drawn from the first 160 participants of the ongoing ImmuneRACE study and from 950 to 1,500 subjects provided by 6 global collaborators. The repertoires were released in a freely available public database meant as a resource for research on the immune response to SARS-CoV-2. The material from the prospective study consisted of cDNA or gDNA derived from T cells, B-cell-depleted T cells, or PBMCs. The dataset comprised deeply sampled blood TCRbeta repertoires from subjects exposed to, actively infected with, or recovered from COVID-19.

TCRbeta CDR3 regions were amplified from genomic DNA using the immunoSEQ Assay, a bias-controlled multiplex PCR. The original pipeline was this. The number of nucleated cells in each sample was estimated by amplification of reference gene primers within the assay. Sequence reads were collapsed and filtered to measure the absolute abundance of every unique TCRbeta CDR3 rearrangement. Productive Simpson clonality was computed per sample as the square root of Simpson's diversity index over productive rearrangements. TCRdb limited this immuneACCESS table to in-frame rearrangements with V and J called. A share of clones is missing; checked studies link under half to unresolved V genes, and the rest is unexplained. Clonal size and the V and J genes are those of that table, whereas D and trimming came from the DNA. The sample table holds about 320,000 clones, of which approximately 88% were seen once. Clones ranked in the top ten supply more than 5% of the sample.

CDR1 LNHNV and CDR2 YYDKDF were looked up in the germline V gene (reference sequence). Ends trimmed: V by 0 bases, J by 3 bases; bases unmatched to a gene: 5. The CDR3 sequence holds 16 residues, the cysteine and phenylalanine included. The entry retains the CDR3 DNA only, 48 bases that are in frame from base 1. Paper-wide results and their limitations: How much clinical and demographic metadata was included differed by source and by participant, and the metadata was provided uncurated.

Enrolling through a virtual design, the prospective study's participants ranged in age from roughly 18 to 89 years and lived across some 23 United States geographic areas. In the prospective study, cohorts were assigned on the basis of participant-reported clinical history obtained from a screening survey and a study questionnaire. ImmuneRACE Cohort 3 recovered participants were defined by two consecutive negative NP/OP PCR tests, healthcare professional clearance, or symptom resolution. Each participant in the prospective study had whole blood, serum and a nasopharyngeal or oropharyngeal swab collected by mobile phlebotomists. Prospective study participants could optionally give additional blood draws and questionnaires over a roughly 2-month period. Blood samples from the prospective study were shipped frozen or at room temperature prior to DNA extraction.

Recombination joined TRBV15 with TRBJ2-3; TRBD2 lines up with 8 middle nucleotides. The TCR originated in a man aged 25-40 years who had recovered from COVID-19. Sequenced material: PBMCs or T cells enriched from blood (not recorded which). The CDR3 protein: CATSRELGGATDTQYF. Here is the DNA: TGTGCCACCAGCAGAGAGCTCGGGGGGGCGACAGATACGCAGTATTTT.